This TCR beta chain was obtained from a study of shared clonotypes between healthy human individuals. About the study: The donor pool was made up of two women and a few men aged 18 to 49.

A CD45RA+ naive subset and a CD45RA-negative memory subset were split from CD4+ cells. Libraries were prepared by immunoSEQ multiplex PCR; TCRdb keeps only in-frame clonotypes and omits some of them. The sample consists of 550,000 to 700,000 clones, roughly 72% of them appearing once. This clone was picked up a small number of times. V lost 3 bases and J 2 bases, leaving 10 bases between the germline ends. The germline CDR1 and CDR2 sequences are SQVTM and ANQGSEA. The CDR3 totals 13 residues. The chain recombines TRBV29-1 with TRBJ2-5; no definite D call. This receptor was taken from a woman aged 25 to 39 in good health. Source material: memory CD4+ T cells sorted from blood. Subset: CD45RA-negative fraction. Here the CDR3 reads CSVDGVDQETQYF. In DNA form, the CDR3 reads TGCAGCGTTGATGGGGTTGATCAAGAGACCCAGTACTTC.